These T cell receptor beta chains were read from a single sample in a study of response to subunit inactivated influenza vaccine. A single record per CDR3 protein comes from TCRdb applying MiXCR to the RT-PCR reads. The sample has about 300,000 distinct CDR3 sequences; roughly a fifth are singletons. The sample here was PBMCs from blood, taken 21 months after vaccination. The receptor set was obtained from a man in his fifties or sixties who received an inactivated influenza vaccine. CDR3s include the opening cysteine and the closing phenylalanine or tryptophan. D genes are given only for firm matches. Clone size appears in some rows only: once, few, many, or a class for an expanded clone.

>TRBJ2-5|NA|TRBV20-1|NA
TGCAGTGCTAGCTCCGCCGTCCTTCAAGAGACCCAGTACTTC
CSASSAVLQETQYF
>TRBJ2-1|TRBD2|TRBV29-1|few
TGCAGCGTCGATAGCGGGGTGCCCTACAATGAGCAGTTCTTC
CSVDSGVPYNEQFF
>TRBJ1-2|NA|TRBV30|many
TGTGCCTTCGGTCGGGCCAACTATGGCTACACCTTC
CAFGRANYGYTF
>TRBJ1-2|NA|TRBV9|NA
TGTGCCAGCAGCGTAGTACCCCAACGGGAGGGATACGATGGCTACACCTTC
CASSVVPQREGYDGYTF
>TRBJ2-2|NA|TRBV25-1|few
TGTGCCAGCAGTTCCGTGGGAGGACAGAGCATCACCGGGGAGCTGTTTTTT
CASSSVGGQSITGELFF
>TRBJ2-3|NA|TRBV4-3|few
TGCGCCAGCAGCCAAGAAGGGGTGAGCGGGCGTCCAGATACGCAGTATTTT
CASSQEGVSGRPDTQYF
>TRBJ2-1|TRBD2|TRBV7-2|NA
TGTGCCAGCAGCTCTAGCGGGAGTTTAAACAATGAGCAGTTCTTC
CASSSSGSLNNEQFF
>TRBJ1-1|TRBD1|TRBV29-1|many
TGCAGCGTTAACAGGGGTAATGAAGCTTTCTTT
CSVNRGNEAFF
>TRBJ1-3|NA|TRBV5-5|NA
TGTGCCAGCAGCTTTGTGACAGGCCGGGCCGGAAACACCATATATTTT
CASSFVTGRAGNTIYF
>TRBJ2-1|TRBD2|TRBV5-1|NA
TGCGCCAGCAGACCAAATGGGCTAGCGGGATTGAATGAGCAGTTCTTC
CASRPNGLAGLNEQFF
>TRBJ2-7|TRBD2|TRBV29-1|few
TGCAGCGTCAGGGGACTAGCAGGTTTGCCCGAGCAGTACTTC
CSVRGLAGLPEQYF
>TRBJ2-7|NA|TRBV6-5|few
TGTGCCAGCAGTTACGTTCCGGAGGCCGAGCAGTACTTC
CASSYVPEAEQYF